Described below is a single TCR beta chain sequence and its context. The antigen remains unidentified. Constant-segment primers were used for 5'RACE, and the resulting TCR alpha and TCR beta cDNA libraries carried sample barcodes and UMIs. TCRdb re-derived calls from the 5' RACE reads in MiXCR, one entry per CDR3 protein. The sample carries fewer than 400,000 distinct CDR3 sequences, approximately 13% recorded once. This record comes from a study of T-cell memory formation after mild COVID-19. Broader study findings: Clones that contracted from day 15 to 85 had balanced CD4/CD8; later expanders were CD4+ biased. Some clones that responded were present in memory (sampled pre-infection), which suggests cross-reactive memory joined.

The V end lost 6 bases, the J end lost 6 bases, and 12 bases lay between the germline ends. Germline V gene data show CDR1 as SEHNR and CDR2 as FQNEAQ (reference sequence). This CDR3 has 13 residues. The sequenced sample consisted of PBMCs or a T cell subset sorted from them (not recorded which). The TCR originated in a man in his late teens or twenties who had mild COVID-19 (a few samples of this study predate the infection). Cell type and time point are not known. V usage is TRBV7-9 and J usage is TRBJ2-1; unclear D gene. The CDR3 region is CASRELLSNEQFF. CDR3 DNA: TGTGCCAGCAGGGAGTTGCTTTCCAATGAGCAGTTCTTC. Full variable domain (missing parts from reference TRBV7-9 and TRBJ2-1): DTGVSQNPRHKITKRGQNVTFRCDPISEHNRLYWYRQTLGQGPEFLTYFQNEAQLEKSRLLSDRFSAERPKGSFSTLEIQRTEQGDSAMYLCASRELLSNEQFFGPGTRLTVL.